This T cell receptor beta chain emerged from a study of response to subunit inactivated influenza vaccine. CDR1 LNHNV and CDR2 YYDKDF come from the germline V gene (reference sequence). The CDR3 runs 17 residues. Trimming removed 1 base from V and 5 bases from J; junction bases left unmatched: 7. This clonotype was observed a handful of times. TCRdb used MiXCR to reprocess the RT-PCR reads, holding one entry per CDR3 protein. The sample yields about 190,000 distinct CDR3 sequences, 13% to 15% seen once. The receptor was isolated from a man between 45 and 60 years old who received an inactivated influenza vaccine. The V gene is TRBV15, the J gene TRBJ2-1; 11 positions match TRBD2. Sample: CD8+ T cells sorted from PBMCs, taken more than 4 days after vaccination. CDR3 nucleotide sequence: TGTGCCACCAGCAGAGGTAGCGGGGGGGCCTACGACAATGAGCAGTTCTTC. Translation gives CATSRGSGGAYDNEQFF.